A selection of T cell receptor beta chains follows, all from one sample in a study of T cell responses to AZD1222 COVID-19 vaccine. Profiled with immunoSEQ multiplex PCR; TCRdb holds only in-frame clones, not every one. The repertoire holds approximately 150,000 clones, with about nine tenths as singletons. The sequences come from peripheral blood, collected on day 0 of AZD1222 vaccination. The receptors stem from an adult in good health. Each CDR3 is given with its conserved first and last residue. The order of the fields is CDR3 DNA, CDR3 protein, J gene, D gene, V gene. The D gene is left open where the match is weak.

CDR3 DNA: TGTGCCAGCAGCTTAGCCCGCTATGGCTACACCTTC; CDR3 protein: CASSLARYGYTF; J gene: TRBJ1-2; D gene: -; V gene: TRBV7-2
CDR3 DNA: TGTGCTAGCAATCTCTGGGGGGGACTAGCATTAACCTACGAGCAGTACTTC; CDR3 protein: CASNLWGGLALTYEQYF; J gene: TRBJ2-7; D gene: TRBD2; V gene: TRBV7-7
CDR3 DNA: TGTGCCAGCAGCACATCCCCCGGACTCTCGACCCAGTACTTC; CDR3 protein: CASSTSPGLSTQYF; J gene: TRBJ2-5; D gene: -; V gene: TRBV7-2
CDR3 DNA: TGTGCCAGCAGGGCGCAAGGGTATGGCTACACCTTC; CDR3 protein: CASRAQGYGYTF; J gene: TRBJ1-2; D gene: -; V gene: TRBV28
CDR3 DNA: TGTGCCAGCAGCCAAGATGCTGGGGGGATTCGACAAGAGACCCAGTACTTC; CDR3 protein: CASSQDAGGIRQETQYF; J gene: TRBJ2-5; D gene: -; V gene: TRBV14
CDR3 DNA: TGTGCCAGCAGCCTAGCGGGAGCCTTTCAAACCGGGGAGCTGTTTTTT; CDR3 protein: CASSLAGAFQTGELFF; J gene: TRBJ2-2; D gene: TRBD2; V gene: TRBV27
CDR3 DNA: TGTGCCACGAGATATGGCTCCTACAATGAGCAGTTCTTC; CDR3 protein: CATRYGSYNEQFF; J gene: TRBJ2-1; D gene: -; V gene: TRBV24-1
CDR3 DNA: TGTGCCAGCAGCCCCCATCGGCCTAGCAATCAGCCCCAGCATTTT; CDR3 protein: CASSPHRPSNQPQHF; J gene: TRBJ1-5; D gene: -; V gene: TRBV9
CDR3 DNA: TGTGCCAGCAGCGGGACAGGGGGCTTGAGGCAGCCCCAGCATTTT; CDR3 protein: CASSGTGGLRQPQHF; J gene: TRBJ1-5; D gene: TRBD1; V gene: TRBV6-5
CDR3 DNA: TGTGCCAGCAGCCGGACTAGCGGGTACTACGAGCAGTACTTC; CDR3 protein: CASSRTSGYYEQYF; J gene: TRBJ2-7; D gene: TRBD2; V gene: TRBV5-6
CDR3 DNA: TGCGCCAGCAGCCTTACGCGACTAGCGGGAGTAATGGATGAGCAGTTCTTC; CDR3 protein: CASSLTRLAGVMDEQFF; J gene: TRBJ2-1; D gene: TRBD2; V gene: TRBV4-1
CDR3 DNA: TGCAGCGTTGGGGTAGGGGGAGGCATTCAGTACTTC; CDR3 protein: CSVGVGGGIQYF; J gene: TRBJ2-4; D gene: -; V gene: TRBV29-1